The present entry profiles one T cell receptor beta chain with its context. The data are from a study of technical replicates of blood from a handful of donors. The CDR3 is made up of 17 amino acids. From germline, CDR1 is MGHRA and CDR2 YSYEKL. Losses at the gene ends were 1 base for V and 5 bases for J; bases not matched to a gene: 9. Here immunoSEQ multiplex PCR was the method, and the copy in TCRdb shows in-frame clones only, minus some. In the table there are some 74,000 clones, about 91% of which are singletons. The chain joins TRBV4-1 to TRBJ2-1; 9 nucleotides match TRBD2. Source material: T cells isolated from PBMCs. The origin of this receptor is a human donor in good health. CDR3 sequence reads: CASSQVSKREVNNEQFF. The CDR3 DNA is TGCGCCAGCAGCCAAGTGTCTAAGCGGGAGGTAAACAATGAGCAGTTCTTC.